The 22 T cell receptor beta chains listed next were all sequenced from one sample in a study of cytomegalovirus exposure and HLA in healthy donors. With 60 Vbeta and 13 Jbeta primers, the PCR was carried out. The protocol was immunoSEQ multiplex PCR, while the TCRdb copy is restricted to in-frame clones and leaves out a portion. The sample includes about 200,000 clones, 80% to 85% seen only once; the top ten take less than 3%. What was sequenced was PBMCs. The receptors stem from a woman aged 40-49 years in good health and CMV-seronegative.

This chain links TRBV19 with TRBJ2-7; 7 bases are shared with TRBD2. Germline V gene sequence: CDR1 LNHDA, CDR2 SQIVND (reference sequence). This CDR3 has 12 amino acids. The ends lost 10 bases at V and 0 bases at J; junction bases unmatched: 3. CDR3 sequence reads: CATRDYSYEQYF. Here the CDR3 DNA reads TGTGCCACCAGGGACTACTCCTACGAGCAGTACTTC.

CDR3 residues: CASSIVGRGSYEQYF. DNA for the CDR3: TGTGCCAGTAGTATTGTCGGACGGGGTTCCTACGAGCAGTACTTC. This chain uses TRBV19 with TRBJ2-7, with a weak D call TRBD2 (5 bases). Trimming removed 3 bases at V and 1 base at J, with 13 bases between. The V gene's germline CDR1 is LNHDA and CDR2 SQIVND (reference sequence). The CDR3 spans 15 residues.

The count of this clone is one. The chain links TRBV27 to TRBJ2-1; TRBD2 is a possible D gene (5 bases). CDR1 is MNHEY, CDR2 SMNVEV, per germline (reference sequence). The V and J ends lost 2 bases and 8 bases respectively, with 13 bases between them. The CDR3 spans 14 residues. CDR3 region: CASSLSLAWDEQFF. The CDR3 DNA sequence: TGTGCCAGCAGTTTAAGCCTAGCTTGGGATGAGCAGTTCTTC.

V usage is TRBV28 and J usage is TRBJ2-7; the D is unclear. The germline V and J ends were trimmed by 6 bases and 3 bases, with 6 bases remaining between them. The CDR3 has 11 amino acids. Germline CDR1 MDHEN, CDR2 SYDVKM. CDR3 nucleotides: TGTGCCAGCAGCACGAGCTACGAGCAGTACTTC. Translation gives CASSTSYEQYF.

The CDR3 bases are TGCAGCGTTTCATACACAGGGACTGAAGCTTTCTTT. Protein: CSVSYTGTEAFF. The chain recombines TRBV29-1 with TRBJ1-1, with a weak D call TRBD1 (6 bases). Trimming pared 5 bases from V and 5 bases from J, leaving 12 bases between. This CDR3 contains 12 residues. In germline, CDR1 is SQVTM, CDR2 ANQGSEA. Filled out from reference TRBV29-1 and TRBJ1-1, the complete variable domain reads SAVISQKPSRDICQRGTSLTIQCQVDSQVTMMFWYRQQPGQSLTLIATANQGSEATYESGFVIDKFPISRPNLTFSTLTVSNMSPEDSSIYLCSVSYTGTEAFFGQGTRLTVV.

The chain recombines TRBV6-1 with TRBJ2-7; 10 bases line up with TRBD2. Germline CDR1 and CDR2: MNHNS and SASEGT. J was trimmed by 2 bases and V by 5 bases; bases with no gene match: 6. The CDR3 has 15 amino acids. The CDR3: CASSIRTSGAYEQYF. The DNA of the CDR3 is TGTGCCAGCAGTATACGGACTAGCGGAGCCTACGAGCAGTACTTC.

V is TRBV7-3 and J is TRBJ2-7; D is perhaps TRBD1 (6 bases). The ends were cut back, 0 bases at V and 2 bases at J, with 11 bases in the middle. The CDR3 totals 15 residues. Germline loops: CDR1 SGHTA, CDR2 FQGTGA. DNA for the CDR3: TGTGCCAGCAGCTTAACGTCGACAGGTCCCTACGAGCAGTACTTC. Amino acid sequence: CASSLTSTGPYEQYF.

This clone was counted between two and nine times. The chain links TRBV7-9 to TRBJ2-7; 12 bases match TRBD2. The CDR3 is 18 residues long. The germline V gene has CDR1 SEHNR and CDR2 FQNEAQ (reference sequence). Germline trimming cut 3 bases from V and 7 bases from J; bases unmatched to any gene: 16. CDR3 protein: CASSFSYTPTSGRKEQYF. Here the CDR3 DNA reads TGTGCCAGCAGCTTTTCCTACACCCCCACTAGCGGGAGGAAGGAGCAGTACTTC.

The chain couples TRBV6-1 to TRBJ2-1; D may be TRBD2 (6 bases). CDR1 is MNHNS and CDR2 is SASEGT in the germline V gene. V lost 4 bases and J 4 bases, leaving 14 bases between the germline ends. CDR3 length: 15 amino acids. The CDR3 here is CASSASSDKYNEQFF. CDR3 sequence (DNA): TGTGCCAGCAGTGCGTCTAGCGACAAATACAATGAGCAGTTCTTC.

V usage is TRBV7-2 and J usage is TRBJ2-5; D gene unclear. The CDR3 spans 14 residues. Germline V gives CDR1 SGHTA, CDR2 FQGNSA. The V and J ends lost 5 bases and 2 bases respectively, with 12 bases between them. CDR3 sequence reads: CASSPSRSQETQYF. Written as DNA, the CDR3 is TGTGCCAGCAGCCCCTCTAGATCTCAAGAGACCCAGTACTTC.

The rearrangement uses TRBV30 and TRBJ1-2; D is possibly TRBD1 (5 bases). Deletions cut 2 bases from V and 1 base from J, with 8 bases between. Germline CDR1 and CDR2: GTSNPN and SVGIG (reference sequence). This CDR3 spans 13 amino acids. The chain's CDR3 is CAWSRQFNYGYTF. CDR3 nucleotide sequence: TGTGCCTGGAGTAGACAGTTTAACTATGGCTACACCTTC.

This rearrangement joins TRBV7-9 to TRBJ1-1, with 10 bases fitting TRBD1. CDR1 and CDR2 (germline): SEHNR, FQNEAQ (reference sequence). This CDR3 comprises 16 residues. Losses at the gene ends were 6 bases for V and 2 bases for J; bases not matched to a gene: 9. CDR3 in amino acids: CASRETGGGINTEAFF. DNA for the CDR3: TGTGCCAGCAGAGAGACAGGGGGCGGAATAAACACTGAAGCTTTCTTT.

This clone was detected only a few times. The V and J genes are TRBV4-1 and TRBJ1-4, with D unclear. In germline, CDR1 is MGHRA, CDR2 YSYEKL. V was shortened by 3 bases and J by 2 bases, with 10 bases between the two germline ends. CDR3 length: 15 residues. The CDR3 reads CASSQGHSTNEKLFF. The CDR3 DNA reads TGCGCCAGCAGCCAGGGCCACAGCACTAATGAAAAACTGTTTTTT.

The chain combines TRBV7-2 with TRBJ2-3, with a weak D call TRBD2 (5 bases). The CDR3 is made up of 16 amino acids. The V gene lost 2 bases and the J gene lost 1 base, with 13 bases spanning the gap. Germline values: CDR1 SGHTA, CDR2 FQGNSA. CDR3: CASSLQIVGGTDTQYF. As DNA, the CDR3 is TGTGCCAGCAGCTTACAAATTGTGGGAGGCACAGATACGCAGTATTTT.

This chain connects TRBV7-9 to TRBJ1-4, with 8 nucleotides matching TRBD1. CDR3 length: 12 residues. V trimming: 5 bases; J trimming: 13 bases; junction bases outside the gene matches: 6. CDR1 and CDR2 (germline): SEHNR, FQNEAQ (reference sequence). The DNA for the CDR3 is TGTGCCAGCAGCCTAGACAGGGGAGGACTGTTTTTT. It specifies CASSLDRGGLFF.

J is TRBJ2-1 and V is TRBV13; 10 bases are a match to TRBD1. CDR1 is PRHDT and CDR2 is FYEKMQ in the germline V gene (reference sequence). Trimming at V came to 4 bases and at J to 7 bases, leaving 10 bases not matched to a gene. The CDR3 has 16 residues. CDR3 coding DNA: TGTGCCAGCAGCTCTATGTGGGACAGGGGCAGGAATGAGCAGTTCTTC. This encodes CASSSMWDRGRNEQFF.

This clone showed up just a few times. The rearrangement joins TRBV18 to TRBJ2-7; D is unresolved. The V gene's germline CDR1 is KGHSH and CDR2 LQKENI. Trimming took 6 bases from V and 0 from J, leaving 12 bases between them. This CDR3 has 14 residues. DNA for the CDR3: TGTGCCAGCTCGCTTAGTGGCGGCTCCTACGAGCAGTACTTC. Its protein product is CASSLSGGSYEQYF.

The J gene is TRBJ1-1, the V gene TRBV2; D is unresolved. V lost 2 bases, J lost 7 bases, and 11 bases lay in between. The CDR3 covers 13 residues. Germline V CDR1 and CDR2: SNHLY, FYNNEI. This chain's CDR3 is CASSETGQDEAFF. In nucleotides, the CDR3 is TGTGCCAGCAGTGAAACTGGTCAGGATGAAGCTTTCTTT. The whole variable domain, filled in from reference TRBV2 and TRBJ1-1, reads EPEVTQTPSHQVTQMGQEVILRCVPISNHLYFYWYRQILGQKVEFLVSFYNNEISEKSEIFDDQFSVERPDGSNFTLKIRSTKLEDSAMYFCASSETGQDEAFFGQGTRLTVV.

This clone came up once. This chain joins TRBV6-5 and TRBJ2-7; 8 positions match TRBD2. Germline V gene sequence: CDR1 MNHEY, CDR2 SVGAGI. This CDR3 spans 15 amino acids. V was pared by 6 bases and J by 2 bases, with 9 bases of the junction left unmatched. Written as DNA, the CDR3 is TGTGCCAGCAGCTCCCTCACCGGGAGGGCCTACGAGCAGTACTTC. Translation: CASSSLTGRAYEQYF.

The V gene is TRBV7-9, the J gene TRBJ2-2; TRBD1 matches 7 bases. V was clipped by 7 bases and J by 6 bases; unmatched bases: 8. CDR1 and CDR2 (germline): SEHNR, FQNEAQ (reference sequence). This CDR3 comprises 14 residues. CDR3 loop: CASTKTTGAGELFF. The CDR3 coding sequence is TGTGCCAGCACAAAGACAACAGGGGCCGGGGAGCTGTTTTTT.

Concerning this clone: The sample has other DNA sequences that encode this CDR3 too. The chain is built from TRBV7-9 and TRBJ2-1, with a tentative D call TRBD2 (5 bases). The length of the CDR3 is 12 residues. Per germline, CDR1 SEHNR and CDR2 FQNEAQ (reference sequence). The V end lost 3 bases, the J end lost 7 bases, and 7 bases lay between the germline ends. The DNA for the CDR3 is TGTGCCAGCAGCTTTTCGGGGAATGAGCAGTTCTTC. Translating gives CASSFSGNEQFF.

The chain uses TRBV27 and TRBJ2-1; D possibly corresponds to TRBD2 (6 bases). This CDR3 has 16 residues. The V gene's germline CDR1 is MNHEY and CDR2 SMNVEV (reference sequence). Trimming took off 4 bases at V and 0 bases at J, with 13 bases between the two ends. CDR3 sequence reads: CASSSYSGSSYNEQFF. In DNA, the CDR3 is TGTGCCAGCAGTTCCTATAGCGGCAGCTCCTACAATGAGCAGTTCTTC.